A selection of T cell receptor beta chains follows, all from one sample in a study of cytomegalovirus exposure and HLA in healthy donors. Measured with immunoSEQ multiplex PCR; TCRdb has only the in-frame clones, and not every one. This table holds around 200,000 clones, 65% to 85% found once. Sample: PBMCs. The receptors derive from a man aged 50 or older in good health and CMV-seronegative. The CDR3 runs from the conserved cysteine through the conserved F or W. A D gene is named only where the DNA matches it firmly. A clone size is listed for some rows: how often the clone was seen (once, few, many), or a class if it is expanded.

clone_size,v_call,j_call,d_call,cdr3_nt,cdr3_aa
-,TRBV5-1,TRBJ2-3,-,TGCGCCAGCAGCTTGAGCAGGGCAAACACAGATACGCAGTATTTT,CASSLSRANTDTQYF
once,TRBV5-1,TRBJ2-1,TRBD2,TGCGCCAGCAGCTTAACGGGGGGTCCCTACAATGAGCAGTTCTTC,CASSLTGGPYNEQFF
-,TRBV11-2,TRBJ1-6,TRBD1,TGTGCCAGCAGCTTGGGGACAGCAGATAATTCACCCCTCCACTTT,CASSLGTADNSPLHF
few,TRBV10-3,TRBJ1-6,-,TGTGCCATCAGTGACAGTATCGATAATTCACCCCTCCACTTT,CAISDSIDNSPLHF
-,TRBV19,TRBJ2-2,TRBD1,TGTGCCAGTAGTATTTTGCCCAGGGGGCCGAACACCGGGGAGCTGTTTTTT,CASSILPRGPNTGELFF
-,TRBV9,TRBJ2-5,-,TGTGCCAGCAGCGTAGTAGGCGGTGTCGGAGAGACCCAGTACTTC,CASSVVGGVGETQYF
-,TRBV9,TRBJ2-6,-,TGTGCCAGCAGCGTAGGAACAGGGCTTATGAGCGGGGCCAACGTCCTGACTTTC,CASSVGTGLMSGANVLTF
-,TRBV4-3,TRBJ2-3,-,TGCGCCAGCAGCCAAGATCCTAGCAGCCCCTCAGATACGCAGTATTTT,CASSQDPSSPSDTQYF
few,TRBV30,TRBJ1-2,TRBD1,TGTGCCTGGGCCCGCGAGGGACAGGGAGGCTATGGCTACACCTTC,CAWAREGQGGYGYTF
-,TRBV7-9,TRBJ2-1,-,TGTTCCAGCAGCTACGTTATGTTTGGGGCAGTCAATGAGCAGTTCTTC,CSSSYVMFGAVNEQFF
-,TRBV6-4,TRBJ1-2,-,TGTGCCAGCAGTGACCACAGGATGGGGAACTATGGCTACACCTTC,CASSDHRMGNYGYTF
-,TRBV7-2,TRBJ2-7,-,TGTGCCAGCAGCTTCGGGCTAGGCTCTGAGGGGCAGTACTTC,CASSFGLGSEGQYF
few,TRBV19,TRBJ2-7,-,TGTGCCAGTAGTATAGTACAGGGTACCTACGAGCAGTACTTC,CASSIVQGTYEQYF
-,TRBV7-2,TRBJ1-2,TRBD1,TGTGCCAGCAGCTTAAGCCCCTGGACAGGGTCCTATGGCTACACCTTC,CASSLSPWTGSYGYTF